Sequencing of this T cell receptor beta chain was carried out in a study of T cells in Graves' hyperthyroidism and ophthalmopathy. Regarding the study as a whole: Blood held most thyroid clonotypes expanded above 0.001 frequency. The model predicted ophthalmopathy a median approximately 6 months before onset.

In this sample, this clonotype turned up many times. What it recognizes is unknown. Germline V CDR1 and CDR2: SGHAT, FQNNGV. The CDR3 spans 12 residues. Trimming took off 5 bases at V and 9 bases at J, with 11 bases between the two ends. RNA transcripts gave rise to amplified TCR beta CDR3 regions. A first-round RT-PCR of the TCR CDR3 used the HTBI primer set. In TCRdb, the multiplex PCR reads were re-called with MiXCR into one record per CDR3 protein. Of about 380,000 distinct CDR3 sequences detected, more than 14% appear once; the ten largest clones hold about 20%. Each person with ophthalmopathy scored at least 3 on the Clinical Activity Score, reached NOSPECS grade 4 or higher, and had been ill under 3 months. The authors obtained PBMCs from 9 to 10 ml of fresh peripheral blood.

The specimen was blood. This TCR was sampled from a woman in her thirties with Graves' ophthalmopathy. The chain has TRBV11-2 and TRBJ1-3, with D unclear. CDR3 in amino acids: CASSPAVPTIYF. The CDR3 coding sequence is TGTGCCAGCAGCCCCGCAGTACCCACCATATATTTT.